This passage covers 26 T cell receptor beta chains from one sample sequenced in a study of beta chain features in type 1 diabetes. Study outcomes and limitations: TCRB CDR3 length was moderately but significantly reduced in all four CD4+ subsets of Type 1 diabetes patients.

Their recognized antigens are unknown. Expressed TCRB transcripts were sequenced, since all the RNA that had been isolated was reverse transcribed. Sequencing was performed with immunoSEQ multiplex PCR; in TCRdb, only in-frame clones are kept and a portion is missing. Of about 160,000 clones in the sample, 7.8% were seen once. Sequencing was performed on central memory CD4+ T cells from blood. The receptors come from a woman between 40 and 50 years old with type 1 diabetes.

CDR3 in amino acids: CSVPHGGKRGYTF. In DNA, the CDR3 is TGCAGCGTTCCCCACGGAGGGAAGCGCGGCTACACCTTC. This chain connects TRBV29-1 to TRBJ1-2, with unresolved D. CDR1 and CDR2 from the germline V gene are SQVTM and ANQGSEA. The V end lost 5 bases, the J end lost 8 bases, and 18 bases lay between the germline ends. This CDR3 spans 13 amino acids.

This clone was seen a handful of times. This chain connects TRBV25-1 to TRBJ1-1, with TRBD1 matching over 7 bases. CDR3 length equals 15 residues. From germline, CDR1 is MGHDK and CDR2 SYGVNS. With V trimmed by 1 base and J by 3 bases, 5 bases remained unmatched. This CDR3 reads CASSELPTGDTEAFF. The CDR3 DNA reads as TGTGCCAGCAGTGAATTACCTACAGGGGACACTGAAGCTTTCTTT.

The rearrangement links TRBV18 to TRBJ2-4, with 10 nucleotides matching TRBD1. The junction had 16 bases not matched to a gene; V was cut back by 2 bases and J by 0 bases. The CDR3 spans 21 residues. From germline, CDR1 is KGHSH and CDR2 LQKENI. The CDR3 bases are TGTGCCAGCTCACCAACTATCCCGGGGACAGGGGCGACCCTAGCCAAAAACATTCAGTACTTC. It codes for CASSPTIPGTGATLAKNIQYF.

The V gene is TRBV9, the J gene TRBJ1-1; 8 bases agree with TRBD1. CDR1 and CDR2 from the germline V gene are SGDLS and YYNGEE. V was pared by 4 bases and J by 4 bases, with 18 bases of the junction left unmatched. The CDR3 length is 18 residues. The CDR3 DNA follows: TGTGCCAGCAGCCCCCGCGACGTCTACCGGGACAGGCGCACTGAAGCTTTCTTT. Translated, it gives CASSPRDVYRDRRTEAFF.

V and J are TRBV19 and TRBJ2-7; D not resolved. The V end lost 3 bases, the J end lost 7 bases, and 13 bases lay between the germline ends. CDR1 and CDR2 (germline): LNHDA, SQIVND (reference sequence). The CDR3 covers 13 residues. Here the CDR3 DNA reads TGTGCCAGTAGTATCACCACGGCGCGGGAGCAGTACTTC. Its protein product is CASSITTAREQYF. The whole variable domain, filled in from reference TRBV19 and TRBJ2-7, reads DGGITQSPKYLFRKEGQNVTLSCEQNLNHDAMYWYRQDPGQGLRLIYYSQIVNDFQKGDIAEGYSVSREKKESFPLTVTSAQKNPTAFYLCASSITTAREQYFGPGTRLTVT.

This clone was seen a handful of times. CDR3 sequence (DNA): TGCGCCAGCAGCCACGGGACAGGGGGCTTCGGTAATCAGCCCCAGCATTTT. This gives the protein CASSHGTGGFGNQPQHF. The rearrangement uses TRBV4-3 and TRBJ1-5, with TRBD1 matching over 12 bases. CDR3 size: 17 residues. J gave up 4 bases and V 3 bases, and 7 bases lay outside the gene matches. Germline V CDR1 and CDR2: LGHNA, YSLEER.

The V and J genes are TRBV7-2 and TRBJ2-1; D may be TRBD2 (6 bases). V was pared by 2 bases and J by 9 bases, with 11 bases between. The CDR3 has 13 amino acids. In germline, CDR1 is SGHTA, CDR2 FQGNSA. The CDR3: CASSLQRVGEQFF. Here the CDR3 DNA reads TGTGCCAGCAGCTTACAGCGGGTGGGTGAGCAGTTCTTC.

This clone was seen a handful of times. Relative to the germline gene, one junction end is altered; a read error may explain this. This sequence joins TRBV7-7 and TRBJ2-5, with 7 bases matching TRBD2. The germline V gene has CDR1 SSHAT and CDR2 FNYEAQ (reference sequence). The CDR3 is made up of 15 amino acids. DNA of the CDR3: TGTGCTAGCAGCTTAGGACCAGGGCGGGAGGAGACCCAGTACTTC. Protein product: CASSLGPGREETQYF. Based on the CDR3 plus reference TRBV7-7 and TRBJ2-5, the full variable domain is GAGVSQSPRYKVTKRGQDVTLRCDPISSHATLYWYQQALGQGPEFLTYFNYEAQPDKSGLPSDRFSAERPEGSISTLTIQRTEQRDSAMYRCASSLGPGREETQYFGPGTRLLVL.

This rearrangement joins TRBV29-1 to TRBJ2-2; maybe TRBD2 (5 bases). This CDR3 is 14 amino acids long. Germline CDR1 and CDR2: SQVTM and ANQGSEA. The germline V and J ends were trimmed by 1 base and 4 bases, with 10 bases remaining between them. The chain's CDR3 is CSVEAAGSTGELFF. CDR3 DNA: TGCAGCGTTGAAGCGGCGGGTTCCACCGGGGAGCTGTTTTTT.

This clone was counted a few times. V usage is TRBV7-9 and J usage is TRBJ2-3; tentatively, D is TRBD2 (5 bases). V was cut by 1 base and J by 4 bases, with 6 bases left in between. The CDR3 covers 13 residues. CDR1 SEHNR and CDR2 FQNEAQ come from the germline V gene (reference sequence). This CDR3 reads CASSLGGADTQYF. CDR3 sequence (DNA): TGTGCCAGCAGCTTAGGGGGAGCAGATACGCAGTATTTT.

This chain connects TRBV28 to TRBJ2-1; 9 bases are shared with TRBD2. Germline assignment: CDR1 MDHEN and CDR2 SYDVKM. This CDR3 is 15 amino acids long. The V gene end was trimmed by 6 bases and the J gene end by 4 bases; junction bases not matched to a gene: 7. The CDR3 DNA reads TGTGCCAGCAGCCTCCCTAGCGGGAATTACAATGAGCAGTTCTTC. Translating gives CASSLPSGNYNEQFF.

Only a few counts were recorded for this clone. The V call is TRBV11-1, the J call TRBJ1-1; 8 bases align to TRBD1. V shed 5 bases and J 8 bases; nucleotides not matched to a gene: 4. The CDR3 has 12 residues. Germline CDR1 is SGHAT and CDR2 is FQDESV (reference sequence). This CDR3 reads CASSVAGGEAFF. The CDR3 DNA follows: TGTGCCAGCAGCGTGGCAGGGGGCGAAGCTTTCTTT. The full variable domain, its missing parts supplied by reference TRBV11-1 and TRBJ1-1, is EAEVAQSPRYKITEKSQAVAFWCDPISGHATLYWYRQILGQGPELLVQFQDESVVDDSQLPKDRFSAERLKGVDSTLKIQPAELGDSAMYLCASSVAGGEAFFGQGTRLTVV.

This clone was picked up a small number of times. The rearrangement joins TRBV15 to TRBJ1-1; D not resolved. Germline V gives CDR1 LNHNV, CDR2 YYDKDF (reference sequence). The CDR3 covers 13 residues. V gave up 0 bases and J gave up 6 bases, with 8 bases separating them. CDR3 residues: CATSREKQSEAFF. The CDR3 region has the DNA TGTGCCACCAGCAGAGAAAAACAGTCTGAAGCTTTCTTT. Combining the CDR3 with reference TRBV15 and TRBJ1-1 gives the whole variable domain DAMVIQNPRYQVTQFGKPVTLSCSQTLNHNVMYWYQQKSSQAPKLLFHYYDKDFNNEADTPDNFQSRRPNTSFCFLDIRSPGLGDTAMYLCATSREKQSEAFFGQGTRLTVV.

The chain recombines TRBV7-2 with TRBJ1-1, with D perhaps TRBD1 (6 bases). The CDR3 covers 14 residues. Germline V gene lookup returns CDR1 SGHTA and CDR2 FQGNSA. V was pared by 6 bases and J by 5 bases, with 16 bases between. For the CDR3, the DNA is TGTGCCAGCAGTCGAGGGGGAACAAGGACTGAAGCTTTCTTT. Translated, it gives CASSRGGTRTEAFF.

The sample holds many counts of this clone. This chain connects TRBV21-1 to TRBJ2-3; the listed D gene, TRBD1, was not tested against the DNA. TRBV21-1 constitutes a pseudogene. This CDR3 region has 16 residues. In nucleotides, the CDR3 is TGTGCCAGCAGCATTAGTGGGCATATCTGCACAGATACGCAGTATTTT. This gives the protein CASSISGHICTDTQYF.

The chain recombines TRBV9 with TRBJ1-4; 7 nucleotides match TRBD1. V trimming: 4 bases; J trimming: 8 bases; junction bases outside the gene matches: 17. The CDR3 spans 17 residues. The germline V gene encodes CDR1 SGDLS and CDR2 YYNGEE. CDR3 amino acids: CASSPRSGRGQREKLFF. The CDR3, as DNA: TGTGCCAGCAGCCCCCGATCCGGAAGGGGGCAGAGGGAAAAACTGTTTTTT.

The chain recombines TRBV7-2 with TRBJ1-4; possibly TRBD1 for D (6 bases). The V end lost 4 bases, the J end lost 4 bases, and 10 bases lay between the germline ends. Germline values: CDR1 SGHTA, CDR2 FQGNSA. This CDR3 spans 14 amino acids. CDR3 DNA sequence: TGTGCCAGCAGCTCCGGACAGAATAATGAAAAACTGTTTTTT. This translates into CASSSGQNNEKLFF. The whole variable domain, filled in from reference TRBV7-2 and TRBJ1-4, reads GAGVSQSPSNKVTEKGKDVELRCDPISGHTALYWYRQSLGQGLEFLIYFQGNSAPDKSGLPSDRFSAERTGGSVSTLTIQRTQQEDSAVYLCASSSGQNNEKLFFGSGTQLSVL.

The chain links TRBV6-1 to TRBJ1-6; the D is unclear. The CDR3 is made up of 14 amino acids. V was trimmed by 6 bases and J by 9 bases, leaving 15 bases between them. CDR1 and CDR2 from the germline V gene are MNHNS and SASEGT. The CDR3 protein is CASSLQALGSPLHF. In nucleotides, the CDR3 is TGTGCCAGCAGCTTACAAGCCCTAGGTTCACCCCTCCACTTT.

This clone was observed a handful of times. The rearrangement links TRBV6-5 to TRBJ1-2; 7 bases match TRBD1. Trimming took 0 bases from V and 4 from J; bases not matched to a gene: 5. Germline CDR1 and CDR2: MNHEY and SVGAGI. This CDR3 has 15 residues. For the CDR3, the DNA is TGTGCCAGCAGTTACTCCACGACAGGGCGCTATGGCTACACCTTC. Translating gives CASSYSTTGRYGYTF.

This chain uses TRBV4-2 with TRBJ1-2; possibly TRBD1 for D (5 bases). V was trimmed by 2 bases and J by 6 bases, leaving 13 bases between them. CDR1 and CDR2 from the germline V gene are LGHNA and YNFKEQ. CDR3 length equals 14 residues. The CDR3 bases are TGTGCCAGCAGCCAATCCCAGGGTATCGATGGCTACACCTTC. Amino acid sequence: CASSQSQGIDGYTF.

The chain links TRBV4-2 to TRBJ1-5; possibly TRBD1 for D (6 bases). CDR3 length equals 15 residues. Germline CDR1 is LGHNA and CDR2 is YNFKEQ. V was pared by 2 bases and J by 5 bases, with 13 bases between. The CDR3 DNA reads as TGTGCCAGCAGCCAACAGGACAGAACCGATCAGCCCCAGCATTTT. Amino acids: CASSQQDRTDQPQHF.

The genes are TRBV9 and TRBJ2-3; 8 bases fit TRBD2. Germline V gene sequence: CDR1 SGDLS, CDR2 YYNGEE. J lost 6 bases, V lost 3 bases, and 0 bases had no gene match. This CDR3 is 12 amino acids long. CDR3 sequence: CASSAGGDTQYF. The DNA for the CDR3 is TGTGCCAGCAGCGCGGGGGGGGATACGCAGTATTTT.

This clone turned up a few times. This chain joins TRBV7-9 and TRBJ1-1; 8 nucleotides align to TRBD1. CDR1 and CDR2 from the germline V gene are SEHNR and FQNEAQ (reference sequence). The CDR3 is made up of 13 amino acids. The V and J ends lost 1 base and 11 bases, in that order; junction bases with no gene match: 6. The chain's CDR3 is CASSLDNRGNAFF. As DNA, the CDR3 is TGTGCCAGCAGCTTAGATAACAGGGGGAATGCTTTCTTT.

This clone was observed at least ten times. The chain has TRBV18 and TRBJ1-5, with D possibly matching TRBD1 (5 bases). The germline V gene encodes CDR1 KGHSH and CDR2 LQKENI. Trimming left V 4 bases short and J 2 bases short, with 18 bases between. There are 17 residues in the CDR3. The CDR3 DNA sequence: TGTGCCAGCTCACAGCGTCGGGGCTCGGGGGGCAATCAGCCCCAGCATTTT. Protein sequence: CASSQRRGSGGNQPQHF.

This clone was seen a handful of times. This chain joins TRBV30 and TRBJ2-3; 7 bases match TRBD2. Germline lookup yields CDR1 GTSNPN and CDR2 SVGIG (reference sequence). The V segment lost 4 bases and the J segment 2 bases; nucleotides outside the gene matches: 9. The CDR3 spans 15 residues. CDR3 DNA sequence: TGTGCCTGGACCAAATCTAGCGGTATCACAGATACGCAGTATTTT. Protein sequence: CAWTKSSGITDTQYF.

This clone has just a few counts. The rearrangement links TRBV7-9 to TRBJ1-2; 7 bases are a match to TRBD1. The CDR3 is 17 residues long. Germline V gene lookup returns CDR1 SEHNR and CDR2 FQNEAQ (reference sequence). V lost 0 bases and J lost 4; bases outside the gene matches: 11. The CDR3 nucleotides read TGTGCCAGCAGCTTAGCGGGGGCGGACAGGCGCCCCTATGGCTACACCTTC. Encoded protein: CASSLAGADRRPYGYTF.